Below, 20 T cell receptor beta chains from the same sample are listed, as sequenced in a study of T cell responses to AZD1222 COVID-19 vaccine (dated by TCRdb to the early 2020s). The time point label corresponds to: about 28 days (+/-7) after the second vaccine dose. Receptor amplification or capture employed the immunoSEQ multiplex PCR assay. This is the immuneACCESS table as TCRdb keeps it, with only in-frame sequences that have V and J called. A part of the clones is gone; compared with another copy, unresolved V genes explain less than half, and the rest is unexplained. The sample contains 200,000 or so clones, approximately 95% of them found a single time. Over 0.95% of the sample goes to the ten largest clones. Sequencing was performed on peripheral blood, taken 28 days after the second AZD1222 dose. Every receptor here comes from an adult who received the AZD1222 COVID-19 vaccine.

This chain connects TRBV4-2 to TRBJ1-2; 10 bases are shared with TRBD1. This CDR3 contains 15 residues. V lost 1 base to trimming and J lost 4 bases; unmatched junction nucleotides: 3. Germline V gene sequence: CDR1 LGHNA, CDR2 YNFKEQ. The chain's CDR3 is CASSQGQGAGYGYTF. The CDR3 DNA is TGTGCCAGCAGCCAAGGACAGGGGGCCGGCTATGGCTACACCTTC.

The J gene is TRBJ2-7, the V gene TRBV7-3, with 12 bases identical to TRBD2. The CDR3 contains 17 residues. The V segment lost 4 bases and the J segment 2 bases; nucleotides outside the gene matches: 9. Germline CDR1 is SGHTA and CDR2 is FQGTGA. The CDR3 DNA reads as TGTGCCAGCAGCTCGACTAGCGGGGGCCGGGGGCCCTACGAGCAGTACTTC. It is translated as CASSSTSGGRGPYEQYF.

V and J are TRBV2 and TRBJ2-2; either TRBD1 or TRBD2 may supply D (5 bases each). Germline CDR1 is SNHLY and CDR2 is FYNNEI. This CDR3 region has 14 residues. V gave up 6 bases and J gave up 5 bases, with 13 bases separating them. The CDR3 DNA sequence: TGTGCCAGCAGGGCTCTGAGGGGTACCGGGGAGCTGTTTTTT. Residues: CASRALRGTGELFF. The full variable domain, with the rest looked up from reference TRBV2 and TRBJ2-2, is EPEVTQTPSHQVTQMGQEVILRCVPISNHLYFYWYRQILGQKVEFLVSFYNNEISEKSEIFDDQFSVERPDGSNFTLKIRSTKLEDSAMYFCASRALRGTGELFFGEGSRLTVL.

The chain couples TRBV5-1 to TRBJ2-3, with 10 bases aligning to TRBD2. V lost 6 bases to trimming and J lost 6 bases; unmatched junction nucleotides: 10. This CDR3 has 15 amino acids. The germline V gene encodes CDR1 SGHRS and CDR2 YFSETQ. DNA for the CDR3: TGCGCCAGCAAGTCGGGAGCGGGGGGGCGTGATACGCAGTATTTT. It encodes CASKSGAGGRDTQYF.

V and J are TRBV19 and TRBJ1-5; D is uncertain. Germline V gives CDR1 LNHDA, CDR2 SQIVND (reference sequence). V lost 0 bases and J 10 bases, leaving 19 bases between the germline ends. The CDR3 length is 16 residues. CDR3 sequence reads: CASSIDLKISSIPQHF. The CDR3 nucleotides read TGTGCCAGTAGTATAGATCTGAAGATATCCTCCATACCCCAGCATTTT.

The rearrangement links TRBV11-3 to TRBJ2-1; no clear D gene. CDR1 and CDR2 (germline): SGHNT, YENEEA. Deletions cut 1 base from V and 6 bases from J, with 4 bases between. The CDR3 consists of 12 residues. The CDR3 region is CASSLGLNEQFF. DNA for the CDR3: TGTGCCAGCAGCTTAGGCCTCAATGAGCAGTTCTTC.

The V and J genes are TRBV7-2 and TRBJ2-7; D possibly corresponds to TRBD1 (5 bases). CDR3 length: 13 amino acids. Germline assignment: CDR1 SGHTA and CDR2 FQGNSA. V gave up 2 bases and J gave up 2 bases, with 7 bases separating them. This chain's CDR3 is CASSLRQTYEQYF. The CDR3, as DNA: TGTGCCAGCAGCTTACGACAGACCTACGAGCAGTACTTC.

This chain uses TRBV5-5 with TRBJ2-3, with D possibly matching TRBD2 (6 bases). Looked up from germline, CDR1 is SGHKS and CDR2 is YYEKEE (reference sequence). The V end was cut by 4 bases, the J end by 5 bases, with 14 bases between. The CDR3 spans 14 residues. The CDR3 nucleotides read TGTGCCAGCAGCCCCCGCGGGGCCGGAGATACGCAGTATTTT. Encoded protein: CASSPRGAGDTQYF.

V usage is TRBV9 and J usage is TRBJ2-2; 11 bases line up with TRBD2. The CDR3 totals 19 residues. Per germline, CDR1 SGDLS and CDR2 YYNGEE. The J segment lost 0 bases and the V segment lost 0 bases, leaving 7 bases of the junction unmatched. The CDR3 DNA reads as TGTGCCAGCAGCGTAGCCTCCGGGACTAGCGGAGCGAACACCGGGGAGCTGTTTTTT. Protein: CASSVASGTSGANTGELFF.

The chain links TRBV7-2 to TRBJ2-2, with D perhaps matching TRBD1 or TRBD2 (5 bases each). This CDR3 spans 13 amino acids. The V end was cut by 6 bases, the J end by 7 bases, with 12 bases between. CDR1 SGHTA and CDR2 FQGNSA come from the germline V gene. CDR3 region: CASSRVRGGELFF. DNA of the CDR3: TGTGCCAGCAGTCGCGTGAGGGGCGGGGAGCTGTTTTTT.

The chain combines TRBV10-3 with TRBJ1-3; 7 nucleotides match TRBD1. This CDR3 contains 15 residues. Trimming removed 3 bases from V and 1 base from J; junction bases left unmatched: 3. Germline loops: CDR1 ENHRY, CDR2 SYGVKD. This CDR3 reads CAISDTGASGNTIYF. The CDR3 coding sequence is TGTGCCATCAGTGATACAGGGGCTTCTGGAAACACCATATATTTT.

This clone was picked up one time. The chain combines TRBV27 with TRBJ1-1; unclear D gene. CDR1 and CDR2 from the germline V gene are MNHEY and SMNVEV (reference sequence). The CDR3 length is 13 residues. V was shortened by 3 bases and J by 4 bases, with 9 bases between the two germline ends. DNA for the CDR3: TGTGCCAGCAGTTTGGGGAGCACCACTGAAGCTTTCTTT. Its translation is CASSLGSTTEAFF.

This chain connects TRBV30 to TRBJ1-2; the D is unclear. V shed 1 base and J shed 5 bases, with 23 bases lying between them. In germline, CDR1 is GTSNPN, CDR2 SVGIG (reference sequence). The CDR3 runs to 17 residues. CDR3 DNA: TGTGCCTGGAGTGGGACGAGGACCGTCGTTTCTTCTTATGGCTACACCTTC. Residues: CAWSGTRTVVSSYGYTF. Supplemented by reference TRBV30 and TRBJ1-2, the full variable domain reads SQTIHQWPATLVQPVGSPLSLECTVEGTSNPNLYWYRQAAGRGLQLLFYSVGIGQISSEVPQNLSASRPQDRQFILSSKKLLLSDSGFYLCAWSGTRTVVSSYGYTFGSGTRLTVV.

The chain employs TRBV18 and TRBJ2-3; 8 nucleotides match TRBD1. The germline gives CDR1 KGHSH, CDR2 LQKENI. V shed 2 bases, J shed 6 bases, and the junction held 4 bases outside the gene matches. The CDR3 runs 14 residues. The CDR3 bases are TGTGCCAGCTCACCAACAGGGGGATCGGATACGCAGTATTTT. It specifies CASSPTGGSDTQYF.

V usage is TRBV12-5 and J usage is TRBJ2-5, with D perhaps TRBD1 (6 bases). The germline V gene encodes CDR1 LGHNT and CDR2 FRNRAP. This CDR3 spans 13 amino acids. V dropped 3 bases and J dropped 5 bases, with 10 bases sitting between them. CDR3 residues: CASGFGDMETQYF. CDR3 DNA: TGTGCTAGTGGTTTCGGGGACATGGAGACCCAGTACTTC.

The rearrangement links TRBV7-8 to TRBJ2-5, with unresolved D. The CDR3 is 13 amino acids. Germline V gene lookup returns CDR1 SGHVS and CDR2 FQNEAQ. V gave up 0 bases and J gave up 2 bases, with 4 bases separating them. The CDR3 nucleotides read TGTGCCAGCAGCTTAGCTAATCAAGAGACCCAGTACTTC. Amino acid sequence: CASSLANQETQYF.

The CDR3 spells CASSLDSYGYTF. DNA for the CDR3: TGTGCCAGCAGCTTGGACAGCTATGGCTACACCTTC. The chain is built from TRBV7-2 and TRBJ1-2; TRBD1 might be the D (6 bases). The V gene lost 3 bases and the J gene lost 4 bases, with 6 bases spanning the gap. The CDR3 has 12 residues. The germline gives CDR1 SGHTA, CDR2 FQGNSA.

V and J are TRBV25-1 and TRBJ1-6; no clear D. Per the germline V gene, CDR1 is MGHDK and CDR2 is SYGVNS. This CDR3 contains 14 residues. Between the trimmed V and J ends, which lost 7 bases and 7 bases, there was a span of 14 bases. CDR3 loop: CASTPVLGNSPLHF. The DNA of the CDR3 is TGTGCCAGCACCCCCGTTTTAGGGAATTCACCCCTCCACTTT.

The CDR3: CASSWSLAGGTDTQYF. DNA for the CDR3: TGCGCCAGCAGTTGGTCACTAGCGGGGGGCACAGATACGCAGTATTTT. The V gene is TRBV10-2, the J gene TRBJ2-3; TRBD2 aligns across 11 bases. Germline values: CDR1 WSHSY, CDR2 SAAADI. V dropped 5 bases and J dropped 1; count of bases not matched to a gene: 5. This CDR3 region has 16 residues.

This chain joins TRBV15 and TRBJ1-4; the D is unclear. The germline CDR1 and CDR2 sequences are LNHNV and YYDKDF (reference sequence). The V end was cut by 1 base, the J end by 7 bases, with 13 bases between. This CDR3 comprises 15 residues. Here the CDR3 DNA reads TGTGCCACCAGCAGAGCTAGACTCTTGGTTGAAAAACTGTTTTTT. This encodes CATSRARLLVEKLFF.